This TCR beta chain comes out of a study of blood T cell repertoires in COVID-19. The wider study: The United States, Italy and Spain provided the acute and convalescent COVID-19 samples. Nucleic acid was either cDNA or gDNA, and it came from T cells, B-cell-depleted T cells, or PBMCs.

TCRdb keeps only in-frame clones here, not all; method: immunoSEQ multiplex PCR. There are about half a million clones in the sample; approximately 85% occur only once, and more than 3% lies in the top ten. Sample: peripheral blood. The origin of this receptor is a human donor in a cohort sampled during active COVID-19.

The CDR3 DNA follows: TGTGCCAGCAGCTTAGAAGGGTCTAGCGGGAGATACTGGTACGAGCAGTACTTC. This translates into CASSLEGSSGRYWYEQYF. The chain links TRBV7-2 to TRBJ2-7, with 10 bases fitting TRBD2. This CDR3 has 18 residues. V shed 1 base and J 4 bases; nucleotides not matched to a gene: 13. Germline CDR1 reads SGHTA; CDR2 reads FQGNSA.